This T cell receptor beta chain was observed in a study of beta chain features in type 1 diabetes. In regard to this clone: Its target is not known.

General study points: There was a moderate but significant shortening of TCRB CDR3s in all four CD4+ subsets of Type 1 diabetes patients. Diminished insertions and augmented deletions at VDJ junctions characterized type 1 diabetes patients.

Trimming shortened V by 4 bases and J by 2 bases, and 17 bases separated the two germline ends. Germline V gene sequence: CDR1 SGDLS, CDR2 YYNGEE. The CDR3 has 16 residues. About 110 mL of blood, on average, came from one heparinised draw per donor. A sort by CD45RO/CCR7/CD25/CD127/CD95/CD27 yielded CD4+ naive, central memory, regulatory and stem cell-like memory cells. Sequencing targeted expressed TCRB transcripts, as all isolated RNA had been reverse transcribed. Assay used: immunoSEQ multiplex PCR; TCRdb lists only in-frame clones, some missing. The sample shows roughly 400,000 clones, 8.5% to 10% of them seen only once.

Sequenced sample: central memory CD4+ T cells from blood. This TCR came from a man aged 25 to 40 with type 1 diabetes. The genes are TRBV9 and TRBJ2-3; a possible D gene is TRBD2 (6 bases). The CDR3 sequence is CASSPTWAGYTDTQYF. CDR3 sequence (DNA): TGTGCCAGCAGCCCTACCTGGGCGGGATACACAGATACGCAGTATTTT.